One sample yielded the 24 T cell receptor beta chains listed below, sequenced in a study of blood T cell repertoires in COVID-19. Only in-frame clones appear in the TCRdb table, and some are missing; sequencing was by immunoSEQ multiplex PCR. The sample includes 140,000 or so clones, about 84% of them seen just once. Sequencing was carried out using peripheral blood. The receptors were gathered from a woman aged 45-59 years with acute or convalescent COVID-19.

The genes are TRBV7-3 and TRBJ2-2; D gene ambiguous. CDR3 length equals 14 residues. CDR1 is SGHTA, CDR2 FQGTGA, per germline. Trimming took off 6 bases at V and 7 bases at J, with 15 bases between the two ends. CDR3 residues: CASRRQPTGGELFF. CDR3 in DNA: TGTGCCAGCAGGCGTCAGCCGACGGGCGGGGAGCTGTTTTTT.

The V and J genes are TRBV30 and TRBJ2-3; D may be TRBD2 (5 bases). Germline V gives CDR1 GTSNPN, CDR2 SVGIG (reference sequence). The V end lost 0 bases, the J end lost 6 bases, and 10 bases lay between the germline ends. The CDR3 length is 13 residues. This CDR3 reads CAWSVSGLDTQYF. DNA of the CDR3: TGTGCCTGGAGTGTATCGGGGTTGGATACGCAGTATTTT. The variable domain in full, with the rest retrieved from reference TRBV30 and TRBJ2-3, is SQTIHQWPATLVQPVGSPLSLECTVEGTSNPNLYWYRQAAGRGLQLLFYSVGIGQISSEVPQNLSASRPQDRQFILSSKKLLLSDSGFYLCAWSVSGLDTQYFGPGTRLTVL.

This clone was found once. J is TRBJ1-1 and V is TRBV29-1, with TRBD1 matching over 7 bases. CDR1 and CDR2 from the germline V gene are SQVTM and ANQGSEA. The V gene end was trimmed by 6 bases and the J gene end by 0 bases; junction bases not matched to a gene: 7. CDR3 length: 14 amino acids. The CDR3 nucleotides are TGCAGCGTCCAGAAGGGACAGCTGAACACTGAAGCTTTCTTT. Protein product: CSVQKGQLNTEAFF.

The rearrangement links TRBV9 to TRBJ2-1; the D is unclear. Germline V gene lookup returns CDR1 SGDLS and CDR2 YYNGEE. The CDR3 sequence is 12 residues long. V lost 3 bases and J lost 9, with 10 bases in between. The CDR3: CASSALRGEQFF. CDR3 sequence (DNA): TGTGCCAGCAGCGCGTTGCGAGGTGAGCAGTTCTTC.

Only a few counts were recorded for this clone. The chain has TRBV10-3 and TRBJ2-1; 9 bases match TRBD1. CDR1 and CDR2 (germline): ENHRY, SYGVKD. The CDR3 covers 20 residues. V lost 8 bases and J lost 2; bases outside the gene matches: 22. Here the CDR3 DNA reads TGTGCCATCGGGGACGCGGGACAGGGTTCAGAAAACCGACCCTACAATGAGCAGTTCTTC. Translation gives CAIGDAGQGSENRPYNEQFF.

This clone has a handful of counts. V is TRBV28 and J is TRBJ1-4; D might be TRBD1 (5 bases). CDR3 length: 16 amino acids. The V gene's germline CDR1 is MDHEN and CDR2 SYDVKM. Between the trimmed V and J ends, which lost 1 base and 0 bases, there was a span of 9 bases. The CDR3 region has the DNA TGTGCCAGCAGTTTATCGGGGGGTGCAACTAATGAAAAACTGTTTTTT. Translated, it gives CASSLSGGATNEKLFF.

The chain employs TRBV5-1 and TRBJ2-5; TRBD2 agrees at 11 bases. CDR1 is SGHRS and CDR2 is YFSETQ in the germline V gene. The length of the CDR3 is 15 residues. J gave up 4 bases and V 4 bases, and 6 bases lay outside the gene matches. CDR3 amino acids: CASSPLAGAGETQYF. The CDR3 DNA reads as TGCGCCAGCAGCCCACTAGCGGGGGCAGGAGAGACCCAGTACTTC.

The chain joins TRBV10-3 to TRBJ1-6; the match to TRBD1 covers 11 bases. Germline V gives CDR1 ENHRY, CDR2 SYGVKD. V lost 10 bases to trimming and J lost 5 bases; unmatched junction nucleotides: 7. CDR3 length: 15 amino acids. The CDR3 nucleotides are TGTGCCACGGGACAGGGGGTCCGAAATAATTCACCCCTCCACTTT. It codes for CATGQGVRNNSPLHF.

V and J are TRBV20-1 and TRBJ2-7; D gene unclear. Trimming pared 2 bases from V and 2 bases from J, leaving 4 bases between. Germline CDR1 and CDR2: DFQATT and SNEGSKA (reference sequence). The CDR3 has 11 amino acids. CDR3 nucleotides: TGCAGTGCTAGACAGACCTACGAGCAGTACTTC. Translation gives CSARQTYEQYF.

This clone was seen just once. The chain combines TRBV19 with TRBJ1-6, with 9 bases fitting TRBD1. This CDR3 region has 15 residues. The V and J ends lost 5 bases and 5 bases, in that order; junction bases with no gene match: 4. CDR1 and CDR2 (germline): LNHDA, SQIVND (reference sequence). The CDR3 loop is CASSGTGGHNSPLHF. The DNA for the CDR3 is TGTGCCAGTAGTGGCACAGGGGGCCATAATTCACCCCTCCACTTT.

This chain uses TRBV27 with TRBJ1-2; D not certain. Trimming took off 8 bases at V and 5 bases at J, with 18 bases between the two ends. The CDR3 length is 14 residues. Germline CDR1 is MNHEY and CDR2 is SMNVEV (reference sequence). The CDR3 loop reads CASGEPTGVYGYTF. The CDR3 nucleotides are TGTGCCAGCGGTGAACCTACCGGGGTGTATGGCTACACCTTC.

The chain employs TRBV2 and TRBJ1-1, with D perhaps TRBD1 (6 bases). This CDR3 region has 13 residues. V was trimmed by 6 bases and J by 7 bases, leaving 15 bases between them. Germline CDR1 is SNHLY and CDR2 is FYNNEI. CDR3 DNA sequence: TGTGCCAGCAGGGATACAGGGACGGGTGAAGCTTTCTTT. Amino acid sequence: CASRDTGTGEAFF.

The chain employs TRBV11-3 and TRBJ2-1; 8 bases are shared with TRBD1. CDR1 is SGHNT, CDR2 YENEEA, per germline. This CDR3 has 15 residues. The V segment lost 5 bases and the J segment 1 base; nucleotides outside the gene matches: 4. CDR3 residues: CASSARQGSYNEQFF. CDR3 bases: TGTGCCAGCAGCGCAAGACAGGGGTCCTACAATGAGCAGTTCTTC.

The chain employs TRBV7-8 and TRBJ1-6; 9 bases match TRBD1. This CDR3 region has 16 residues. Germline trimming cut 5 bases from V and 6 bases from J; bases unmatched to any gene: 8. CDR1 and CDR2 from the germline V gene are SGHVS and FQNEAQ. The CDR3 is CASSPTGTGINSPLHF. The CDR3 bases are TGTGCCAGCAGCCCAACCGGGACAGGGATTAATTCACCCCTCCACTTT. The variable domain in full, with the rest retrieved from reference TRBV7-8 and TRBJ1-6, is GAGVSQSPRYKVAKRGQDVALRCDPISGHVSLFWYQQALGQGPEFLTYFQNEAQLDKSGLPSDRFFAERPEGSVSTLKIQRTQQEDSAVYLCASSPTGTGINSPLHFGNGTRLTVT.

The V call is TRBV2, the J call TRBJ2-5; D might be TRBD2 (5 bases). The CDR3 totals 15 residues. V dropped 3 bases and J dropped 1 base, with 12 bases sitting between them. Germline V lookup: CDR1 SNHLY, CDR2 FYNNEI. Here the CDR3 DNA reads TGTGCCAGCAGTGATATTGGCGGGCCCCAAGAGACCCAGTACTTC. Protein sequence: CASSDIGGPQETQYF.

This clone was recorded once. The rearrangement links TRBV7-3 to TRBJ2-1; 10 positions match TRBD2. Germline V gene lookup returns CDR1 SGHTA and CDR2 FQGTGA. The length of the CDR3 is 15 residues. V shed 3 bases, J shed 5 bases, and the junction held 4 bases outside the gene matches. In DNA, the CDR3 is TGTGCCAGCAGCTTCACTAGCGGGGTAAACAATGAGCAGTTCTTC. It translates to CASSFTSGVNNEQFF.

This clone is a singleton in its sample. V usage is TRBV6-2 or TRBV6-3 and J usage is TRBJ1-1; the D gene is possibly TRBD1 (5 bases). Germline V lookup: CDR1 MNHEY, CDR2 SVGEGT. Trimming shortened V by 0 bases and J by 0 bases, and 8 bases separated the two germline ends. The CDR3 is made up of 15 amino acids. The CDR3 DNA sequence: TGTGCCAGCAGTTACTCGGGGGGGATGAACACTGAAGCTTTCTTT. Residues: CASSYSGGMNTEAFF.

The CDR3 reads CAVLNFQETQYF. The CDR3 DNA reads TGTGCCGTACTAAACTTCCAAGAGACCCAGTACTTC. V is TRBV30 and J is TRBJ2-5; D not resolved. V was shortened by 8 bases and J by 1 base, with 11 bases between the two germline ends. This CDR3 spans 12 amino acids. Germline CDR1 and CDR2: GTSNPN and SVGIG (reference sequence).

The chain employs TRBV4-3 and TRBJ1-1; 7 nucleotides align to TRBD1. Losses at the gene ends were 0 bases for V and 12 bases for J; bases not matched to a gene: 7. The germline gives CDR1 LGHNA, CDR2 YSLEER. The CDR3 totals 13 residues. The CDR3 sequence: CASSQDRGQRSFF. CDR3 nucleotide sequence: TGCGCCAGCAGCCAAGACAGGGGACAGCGTTCTTTCTTT.

J is TRBJ1-5 and V is TRBV19; perhaps TRBD1 as D (5 bases). The CDR3 has 15 residues. Germline assignment: CDR1 LNHDA and CDR2 SQIVND (reference sequence). V lost 7 bases and J 2 bases, leaving 15 bases between the germline ends. The CDR3 reads CASIKGVTGNQPQHF. In nucleotides, the CDR3 is TGTGCCAGTATCAAAGGGGTTACGGGCAATCAGCCCCAGCATTTT.

The chain is built from TRBV7-8 and TRBJ1-4; no reliable D call. V was shortened by 5 bases and J by 5 bases, with 6 bases between the two germline ends. The CDR3 has 12 amino acids. Germline lookup yields CDR1 SGHVS and CDR2 FQNEAQ. CDR3 region: CASSGPNEKLFF. The CDR3 bases are TGTGCCAGCAGCGGGCCGAATGAAAAACTGTTTTTT.

This clone has only one observation. The chain uses TRBV25-1 and TRBJ1-6, with a tentative D call TRBD1 (5 bases). The CDR3 has 13 amino acids. Germline-derived CDR1 and CDR2 are MGHDK and SYGVNS. V lost 2 bases, J lost 8 bases, and 7 bases lay in between. CDR3 residues: CASSEPGDSPLHF. The CDR3 region has the DNA TGTGCCAGCAGTGAACCGGGGGATTCACCCCTCCACTTT.

The chain's CDR3 is CASTVGEVKGTQYF. The CDR3 DNA reads TGTGCCAGCACCGTGGGGGAGGTTAAAGGGACCCAGTACTTC. This chain joins TRBV9 and TRBJ2-5; D possibly corresponds to TRBD2 (6 bases). CDR3 size: 14 residues. Deletions cut 6 bases from V and 7 bases from J, with 19 bases between. Germline assignment: CDR1 SGDLS and CDR2 YYNGEE.

This clone occurred once. The chain is built from TRBV10-3 and TRBJ1-2, with no clear D. Germline CDR1 ENHRY, CDR2 SYGVKD. This CDR3 is built from 13 residues. Between the trimmed V and J ends, which lost 5 bases and 0 bases, there was a span of 7 bases. This chain's CDR3 is CAISLETNYGYTF. Written as DNA, the CDR3 is TGTGCCATCAGTCTAGAAACTAACTATGGCTACACCTTC.